This T cell receptor (beta chain) was observed in a study of CD8+ T cells in alopecia areata. Those with alopecia areata gave lesional scalp punch biopsies and peripheral blood. Study results and limitations: In lesional scalp, particularly from alopecia totalis/universalis, clonality was higher than in normal scalp.

cDNA prepared by RNA extraction and subsequent reverse transcription served as the template for sequencing. Produced via immunoSEQ multiplex PCR; TCRdb's table is partial and in-frame only. The sample includes 45,000 to 60,000 clones, around 96% of them seen just once. The V and J ends lost 3 bases and 5 bases, in that order; junction bases with no gene match: 3. The CDR3 runs to 14 residues. The V gene's germline CDR1 is SGHRS and CDR2 YFSETQ. Comments on this clone: The antigen is not known.

The chain uses TRBV5-1 and TRBJ1-4, with TRBD1 matching 8 bases. Here the sequenced sample was CD8+ T cells sorted from blood, taken at week 0. The sequence derives from a human donor with alopecia areata. The CDR3 loop is CASSWTGINEKLFF. The CDR3 DNA is TGCGCCAGCAGCTGGACAGGGATAAATGAAAAACTGTTTTTT.